This TCR beta chain emerged from a study of T-cell memory formation after mild COVID-19. Whole-study results and caveats: Clones that shrank (day 15 to 85) were balanced CD4/CD8, whereas later expanders leaned CD4+. For contracting clones, CD4+ ones sat mainly in CM and EM, CD8+ in EMRA.

Concerning this clonotype itself: Its antigen is not known.

One entry per CDR3 protein, called by TCRdb with MiXCR from the 5' RACE reads. The profile shows hundreds of thousands of distinct CDR3 sequences, more than 15% of them singletons. CDR1 is SGDLS, CDR2 YYNGEE, per germline. The CDR3 consists of 15 residues. V was clipped by 3 bases and J by 8 bases; unmatched bases: 11. V and J are TRBV9 and TRBJ2-1, with 7 nucleotides matching TRBD2. Sequencing input: PBMCs or a T cell subset sorted from them (not recorded which). The sequence derives from an adult woman who had mild COVID-19 (a few samples of this study predate the infection). Cell type and time point are not known. CDR3 bases: TGTGCCAGCAGCGGGGATGGGGACTATGGCGATGAGCAGTTCTTC. It translates to CASSGDGDYGDEQFF.